This is a list of T cell receptor beta chains from one sample in a study of control samples from healthy donors and cancer patients. Clones were sequenced by immunoSEQ multiplex PCR, and TCRdb holds only the in-frame ones, with some missing. The sample holds roughly 100,000 clones, 83% seen once. The source material was blood. The source is a woman in her 50s in good health. Each CDR3 is given without its conserved first and last residue.

J gene: TRBJ2-7; V gene: TRBV11-2; CDR3 protein: ASSLGSFEQY
J gene: TRBJ1-3; V gene: TRBV19; CDR3 protein: ASSIGEYRGGGNTIY
J gene: TRBJ1-5; V gene: TRBV7-9; CDR3 protein: ASSEPLGPQH
J gene: TRBJ2-1; V gene: TRBV7-9; CDR3 protein: ASSRGLAGGRRYNEQF
J gene: TRBJ2-6; V gene: TRBV6-6; CDR3 protein: ASSWDGSSGANVLT
J gene: TRBJ2-7; V gene: TRBV9; CDR3 protein: ASSVAEGGEQY
J gene: TRBJ2-1; V gene: TRBV14; CDR3 protein: ASSPFYRVNEQF
J gene: TRBJ1-1; V gene: TRBV19; CDR3 protein: ASSTQGGNTEAF
J gene: TRBJ1-2; V gene: TRBV6-2/TRBV6-3; CDR3 protein: ASSYDGYGYT
J gene: TRBJ1-6; V gene: TRBV27; CDR3 protein: ASSMTACGNSPLH
J gene: TRBJ2-1; V gene: TRBV6-2/TRBV6-3; CDR3 protein: ASSYSPPSGIYNEQF
J gene: TRBJ1-2; V gene: TRBV28; CDR3 protein: ASSLWSGNEGYT
J gene: TRBJ2-2; V gene: TRBV30; CDR3 protein: AWRGQTGELF
J gene: TRBJ1-5; V gene: TRBV3-1/TRBV3-2; CDR3 protein: ASSQEVNQPQH
J gene: TRBJ1-2; V gene: TRBV3-1/TRBV3-2; CDR3 protein: ASSQGGQGDGYT
J gene: TRBJ2-7; V gene: TRBV18; CDR3 protein: ASSPRLAENSYEQY
J gene: TRBJ1-2; V gene: TRBV24-1; CDR3 protein: ATSADNYGYT
J gene: TRBJ1-1; V gene: TRBV28; CDR3 protein: ASSLEFSWDRGPKSEAF
J gene: TRBJ1-5; V gene: TRBV3-1/TRBV3-2; CDR3 protein: ASSRGTAISNQPQH
J gene: TRBJ2-2; V gene: TRBV5-6; CDR3 protein: ASSLLAGGSGELF
J gene: TRBJ2-6; V gene: TRBV19; CDR3 protein: ASSRGLAGVGGANVLT
J gene: TRBJ2-1; V gene: TRBV6-5; CDR3 protein: ASSPSGSAYNEQF
J gene: TRBJ2-1; V gene: TRBV7-6; CDR3 protein: ASTAWDRGDNEQF
J gene: TRBJ2-3; V gene: TRBV5-4; CDR3 protein: ASSSTRLAGGPGADTQY
J gene: TRBJ2-5; V gene: TRBV28; CDR3 protein: ASSRRTGGGQETQY
J gene: TRBJ2-1; V gene: TRBV5-4; CDR3 protein: ASSLTGGYNEQF
J gene: TRBJ1-1; V gene: TRBV29-1; CDR3 protein: SVEGGNRGQNTEAF
J gene: TRBJ2-1; V gene: TRBV10-3; CDR3 protein: AIRDSSYNEQF
J gene: TRBJ2-5; V gene: TRBV14; CDR3 protein: ASSQRWAETQY
J gene: TRBJ1-5; V gene: TRBV6-6; CDR3 protein: ASSAEGAHQPQH
J gene: TRBJ1-5; V gene: TRBV5-6; CDR3 protein: ASSSTTGAYNQPQH
J gene: TRBJ1-2; V gene: TRBV7-9; CDR3 protein: ASSQSGANYGYT
J gene: TRBJ1-1; V gene: TRBV21-1; CDR3 protein: ARQGNTEAF
J gene: TRBJ1-1; V gene: TRBV23-1; CDR3 protein: ASSQWFHRGAIPEAF
J gene: TRBJ2-2; V gene: TRBV21-1; CDR3 protein: ASSKDNRGTNTGELF
J gene: TRBJ2-7; V gene: TRBV12-3/TRBV12-4; CDR3 protein: ASSFGRYEQY
J gene: TRBJ2-6; V gene: TRBV15; CDR3 protein: ATSIFGTSGANVLT
J gene: TRBJ2-7; V gene: TRBV20-1; CDR3 protein: SASGDTYEQY
J gene: TRBJ2-1; V gene: TRBV6-2/TRBV6-3; CDR3 protein: ASSSGTRVRDEQF
J gene: TRBJ1-6; V gene: TRBV28; CDR3 protein: ATLTGNNSPLH
J gene: TRBJ2-6; V gene: TRBV3-1/TRBV3-2; CDR3 protein: ASSQTGGPGANVLT
J gene: TRBJ1-5; V gene: TRBV15; CDR3 protein: ATSRDPGIGNQPQH
J gene: TRBJ1-6; V gene: TRBV5-6; CDR3 protein: ASSKRGRNSPLH
J gene: TRBJ2-1; V gene: TRBV14; CDR3 protein: ASSQDRPTYNEQF
J gene: TRBJ1-1; V gene: TRBV27; CDR3 protein: ASSFRTGGSEAF
J gene: TRBJ2-1; V gene: TRBV4-1; CDR3 protein: ASSQDPGLNEQF
J gene: TRBJ1-1; V gene: TRBV25-1; CDR3 protein: ASSEYGSLSTEAF
J gene: TRBJ1-4; V gene: TRBV6-5; CDR3 protein: ASSAIKEKLF
J gene: TRBJ1-6; V gene: TRBV11-2; CDR3 protein: ASSRRGQGATPLH
J gene: TRBJ2-5; V gene: TRBV7-3; CDR3 protein: ASSFTGGETQY
J gene: TRBJ2-7; V gene: TRBV7-2; CDR3 protein: ASSLEVDSSYEQY
J gene: TRBJ1-1; V gene: TRBV6-2/TRBV6-3; CDR3 protein: ASSLMNTEAF
J gene: TRBJ1-2; V gene: TRBV5-1; CDR3 protein: ASSLGSNYGYT
J gene: TRBJ1-5; V gene: TRBV6-2/TRBV6-3; CDR3 protein: ASSAGTGGHQPQH
J gene: TRBJ2-1; V gene: TRBV4-2; CDR3 protein: ASSQGPEQF
J gene: TRBJ2-7; V gene: TRBV30; CDR3 protein: AWSVQWTSGGSSYEQY
J gene: TRBJ2-5; V gene: TRBV9; CDR3 protein: ASSPRLARGETQY
J gene: TRBJ2-2; V gene: TRBV6-4; CDR3 protein: ASSDGTGANTGELF
J gene: TRBJ1-3; V gene: TRBV2; CDR3 protein: ASSEADGSGNTIY